This T cell receptor (beta chain) was sequenced during a study of tumor-infiltrating lymphocytes in localized non-small cell lung cancer. Study-level information: Tumor tissue and non-adjacent uninvolved lung came from each patient.

Study-wide points: Not all patients were TCR sequenced, owing to tissue quantity. No link was found between tumor T-cell fraction and recurrence-free survival. Different pieces of the same tissue were used for each assay.

Comment on this clone: The antigen is undetermined.

TCRdb's table, derived via immunoSEQ multiplex PCR, lists solely in-frame clones and lacks some. The sample contains around 23,000 clones, approximately 73% of which appear only once. This CDR3 has 15 amino acids. V gave up 10 bases and J gave up 10 bases, with 23 bases separating them. Germline loops: CDR1 SGHAT, CDR2 FQNNGV. The rearrangement links TRBV11-2 to TRBJ1-6; no clear D. The sample was lung tumor tissue. The clonotype comes from a human donor with non-small cell lung cancer. CDR3: CATQSTVTKGSPLHF. CDR3 nucleotides: TGTGCCACGCAAAGCACGGTGACTAAGGGATCACCCCTCCACTTT.